What follows describes a single T cell receptor (beta chain). The antigen is unknown. This sample was included in a study of cytomegalovirus exposure and HLA in healthy donors. Study conclusions and caveats: Presence/absence analyses assumed roughly uniform sequencing depth across donors. Approximately 18,000 TCR beta sequences were associated with HLA alleles at 0.05 false discovery rate in a later analysis.

Germline V gene lookup returns CDR1 SGHTA and CDR2 FQGTGA. Between the trimmed V and J ends, which lost 1 base and 2 bases, there was a span of 13 bases. This CDR3 is 16 amino acids long. PCR involved 60 Vbeta and 13 Jbeta primers. Measured with immunoSEQ multiplex PCR; TCRdb has only the in-frame clones, and not every one. The profile shows over 150,000 clones, about 81% of them singletons. The receptor comes from a woman aged 30 to 39 in good health and CMV-seronegative. Sequences were obtained from PBMCs. The chain couples TRBV7-3 to TRBJ2-3; maybe TRBD2 (6 bases). CDR3 residues: CASSLNSGAVTDTQYF. The CDR3 coding sequence is TGTGCCAGCAGCTTAAATAGCGGAGCCGTCACAGATACGCAGTATTTT.